These 29 T cell receptor beta chains originate from one sample sequenced in a study of T-cell reconstitution after alpha-beta-depleted transplantation in children. Unique molecular identifiers were incorporated when the TCRbeta library was constructed. A single record per CDR3 protein comes from TCRdb applying MiXCR to the PCR reads. This sample has around 400,000 distinct CDR3 sequences; around 9.9% occur once, and the top ten carry 4.5% to 6.5%. Sequencing used PBMCs from the stem cell graft donor, obtained from the stem cell graft. The receptors originated from a human donor who donated a stem cell graft to a child with acute myeloid leukemia.

This clonotype appeared many times. J is TRBJ1-1 and V is TRBV7-2; TRBD1 is a possible D gene (6 bases). V lost 6 bases, J lost 1 base, and 15 bases lay in between. Germline lookup yields CDR1 SGHTA and CDR2 FQGNSA. The CDR3 is 15 residues long. CDR3 loop: CASRNARGRNTEAFF. As DNA, the CDR3 is TGTGCCAGCAGAAACGCCAGGGGTCGGAACACTGAAGCTTTCTTT.

This chain links TRBV20-1 with TRBJ1-1, with D tentatively TRBD1 (6 bases). The V gene lost 6 bases and the J gene lost 7 bases, with 9 bases spanning the gap. Germline V gives CDR1 DFQATT, CDR2 SNEGSKA (reference sequence). This CDR3 is built from 10 residues. The CDR3 sequence is CSATQGEAFF. In DNA form, the CDR3 reads TGCAGTGCGACACAGGGTGAAGCTTTCTTT.

The V and J genes are TRBV29-1 and TRBJ2-7; TRBD1 might be the D (5 bases). Germline V gives CDR1 SQVTM, CDR2 ANQGSEA. Trimming stripped 3 bases from V and 6 bases from J, with 12 bases between. This CDR3 comprises 12 residues. The CDR3 DNA sequence: TGCAGCGTTGATCGGCCAGGGTCCGAGCAGTACTTC. Translated: CSVDRPGSEQYF.

A few counts support this clonotype. The chain is built from TRBV20-1 and TRBJ1-5, with TRBD1 matching 7 bases. J gave up 1 base and V 5 bases, and 8 bases lay outside the gene matches. CDR1 and CDR2 from the germline V gene are DFQATT and SNEGSKA (reference sequence). The CDR3 runs to 15 residues. CDR3 amino acids: CSAPGGGQSNQPQHF. As DNA, the CDR3 is TGCAGTGCTCCTGGGGGGGGACAGAGCAATCAGCCCCAGCATTTT.

The V and J genes are TRBV20-1 and TRBJ2-5; TRBD2 matches 11 bases. CDR1 and CDR2 from the germline V gene are DFQATT and SNEGSKA (reference sequence). V lost 0 bases, J lost 4 bases, and 7 bases stayed unmatched. The CDR3 contains 16 residues. The CDR3 coding sequence is TGCAGTGCTAGAGATTCTCTAGCGGGGGGAACAGAGACCCAGTACTTC. Encoded protein: CSARDSLAGGTETQYF.

This clonotype has more than one count but fewer than ten. The chain recombines TRBV14 with TRBJ2-7, with D perhaps matching TRBD1 (6 bases). V lost 1 base, J lost 3 bases, and 16 bases lay in between. Germline V CDR1 and CDR2: SGHDN, FVKESK. The CDR3 is 16 residues long. The CDR3 DNA sequence: TGTGCCAGCAGCCAAGCAGGTCCGAGACAGGTCTACGAGCAGTACGTC. Protein: CASSQAGPRQVYEQYV.

This rearrangement joins TRBV14 to TRBJ2-7; D gene unclear. V lost 2 bases and J lost 6, with 8 bases in between. The germline V gene encodes CDR1 SGHDN and CDR2 FVKESK. The CDR3 extends over 12 amino acids. CDR3 DNA: TGTGCCAGCAGCCAAAGCTGGAGCGAGCAGTACTTC. As protein: CASSQSWSEQYF.

The V and J genes are TRBV5-5 and TRBJ2-1, with a tentative D call TRBD2 (5 bases). Trimming took off 2 bases at V and 12 bases at J, with 12 bases between the two ends. The CDR3 sequence is 12 residues long. Germline CDR1 SGHKS, CDR2 YYEKEE (reference sequence). The CDR3 DNA is TGTGCCAGCAGCTTCTCTAGCAAGGGGCAGTTCTTC. This translates into CASSFSSKGQFF.

The rearrangement links TRBV12-3 or TRBV12-4 to TRBJ2-3, with TRBD2 matching 8 bases. The ends lost 6 bases at V and 5 bases at J; junction bases unmatched: 10. This CDR3 is 15 amino acids long. The CDR3 is CASRQGLGEGDTQYF. The DNA of the CDR3 is TGTGCCAGCAGACAGGGACTAGGGGAGGGAGATACGCAGTATTTT.

There are many counts of this clonotype. The V gene is TRBV12-3 or TRBV12-4, the J gene TRBJ2-7; no definite D call. Trimming took off 6 bases at V and 7 bases at J, with 13 bases between the two ends. This CDR3 is 12 amino acids long. CDR3 protein: CASSPRLGEQYF. The CDR3 nucleotides read TGTGCCAGCAGCCCCAGACTGGGGGAGCAGTACTTC.

The table lists this clonotype with a few counts. V usage is TRBV5-5 and J usage is TRBJ2-5, with D maybe TRBD1 (6 bases). From germline, CDR1 is SGHKS and CDR2 YYEKEE (reference sequence). Trimming left V 3 bases short and J 4 bases short, with 16 bases between. The CDR3 runs 15 residues. CDR3 amino acids: CASSSSGVVGETQYF. The CDR3 bases are TGTGCCAGCAGCTCCTCAGGGGTGGTTGGAGAGACCCAGTACTTC. Filled out from reference TRBV5-5 and TRBJ2-5, the complete variable domain reads DAGVTQSPTHLIKTRGQQVTLRCSPISGHKSVSWYQQVLGQGPQFIFQYYEKEERGRGNFPDRFSARQFPNYSSELNVNALLLGDSALYLCASSSSGVVGETQYFGPGTRLLVL.

This clonotype was counted a few times. V usage is TRBV5-6 and J usage is TRBJ2-5, with TRBD2 matching 10 bases. The CDR3 extends over 16 amino acids. Per the germline V gene, CDR1 is SGHDT and CDR2 is YYEEEE. Unmatched junction bases numbered 7, after V lost 0 bases and J lost 5 bases. In DNA, the CDR3 is TGTGCCAGCAGCTTGGTGCTAGCGGGGGAGGGGGAGACCCAGTACTTC. Encoded protein: CASSLVLAGEGETQYF.

The rearrangement joins TRBV6-2 or TRBV6-3 to TRBJ1-1; D gene uncertain. Germline V gene sequence: CDR1 MNHEY, CDR2 SVGEGT. This CDR3 has 14 amino acids. V was cut by 0 bases and J by 5 bases, with 10 bases left in between. CDR3 nucleotide sequence: TGTGCCAGCAGTTACTCGTGGCAAGGAACTGAAGCTTTCTTT. Translated, it gives CASSYSWQGTEAFF.

The sample holds many counts of this clonotype. The germline gene is not matched at one end of the junction; a read error may be the cause. The chain carries TRBV12-3 or TRBV12-4 and TRBJ1-5; the D is unclear. The CDR3 is made up of 15 amino acids. As DNA, the CDR3 is TGTGCCAGCAGCTTAGAGGATAATGGGAAATGGACCCAGCATTTT. Protein sequence: CASSLEDNGKWTQHF.

This clonotype was detected many times. This chain links TRBV29-1 with TRBJ2-1; D is tentatively TRBD1 or TRBD2 (5 bases each). CDR3 length: 13 residues. CDR1 and CDR2 (germline): SQVTM, ANQGSEA. V was cut by 6 bases and J by 9 bases, with 18 bases left in between. The chain's CDR3 is CSVPGPQGLEQFF. In nucleotides, the CDR3 is TGCAGCGTGCCGGGACCCCAGGGTCTTGAGCAGTTCTTC.

The V call is TRBV27, the J call TRBJ1-4; 10 bases line up with TRBD1. V dropped 5 bases and J dropped 6; count of bases not matched to a gene: 6. From germline, CDR1 is MNHEY and CDR2 SMNVEV (reference sequence). There are 15 residues in the CDR3. CDR3 sequence: CASSPPGQGYEKLFF. In DNA form, the CDR3 reads TGTGCCAGCAGTCCGCCGGGACAGGGGTATGAAAAACTGTTTTTT.

This clonotype was seen more than once but under ten times. This chain connects TRBV7-2 to TRBJ2-3, with 12 bases matching TRBD2. Per the germline V gene, CDR1 is SGHTA and CDR2 is FQGNSA. CDR3 length equals 15 residues. V was clipped by 4 bases and J by 9 bases; unmatched bases: 8. For the CDR3, the DNA is TGTGCCAGCAGCTCTCCTAGCGGGAGGGCCGAGACGCAGTATTTT. Translating it yields CASSSPSGRAETQYF.

This chain joins TRBV5-1 and TRBJ2-2; D unresolved. In germline, CDR1 is SGHRS, CDR2 YFSETQ. The CDR3 contains 13 residues. The V gene lost 1 base and the J gene lost 4 bases, with 5 bases spanning the gap. CDR3 in DNA: TGCGCCAGCAGCTTGAACCCCACCGGGGAGCTGTTTTTT. Amino acids: CASSLNPTGELFF.

This clonotype was counted between two and nine times. The rearrangement uses TRBV4-1 and TRBJ1-1; D might be TRBD1 (5 bases). The length of the CDR3 is 15 residues. The V gene lost 0 bases and the J gene lost 7 bases, with 15 bases spanning the gap. CDR1 and CDR2 (germline): MGHRA, YSYEKL. The CDR3 DNA reads as TGCGCCAGCAGCCAAGAAAGGGGCAGGTTAAGTGAAGCTTTCTTT. It specifies CASSQERGRLSEAFF.

This clonotype was observed a handful of times. The chain employs TRBV29-1 and TRBJ1-3; TRBD1 might be the D (5 bases). The V and J ends lost 5 bases and 4 bases respectively, with 12 bases between them. The CDR3 contains 13 residues. Germline lookup yields CDR1 SQVTM and CDR2 ANQGSEA. The CDR3 protein is CSVHGRDGNTIYF. For the CDR3, the DNA is TGCAGCGTTCACGGGAGGGACGGAAACACCATATATTTT.

This clonotype was counted ten times or more. V and J are TRBV7-9 and TRBJ2-5, with 7 nucleotides matching TRBD2. Germline V gene data show CDR1 as SEHNR and CDR2 as FQNEAQ (reference sequence). Trimming took 1 base from V and 5 from J; bases not matched to a gene: 7. The CDR3 totals 15 residues. The CDR3, as DNA: TGTGCCAGCAGCTTAGTCCTAGCGGACCGGGAGACCCAGTACTTC. This encodes CASSLVLADRETQYF.

A remark on this clonotype: Since a much larger clone is just one base distant, this may be a read error. This chain joins TRBV12-3 or TRBV12-4 and TRBJ2-1; 14 bases map to TRBD2. V was clipped by 10 bases and J by 15 bases; unmatched bases: 11. The CDR3 is 13 residues long. The CDR3 spells CAITGTSGSPGFF. The CDR3 DNA reads TGTGCCATCACGGGGACTAGCGGGAGCCCCGGGTTCTTC.

This clonotype was observed many times. This rearrangement joins TRBV18 to TRBJ2-2; 7 positions agree with TRBD2. The CDR3 covers 16 residues. J lost 1 base, V lost 3 bases, and 5 bases had no gene match. Germline values: CDR1 KGHSH, CDR2 LQKENI. The CDR3 DNA reads as TGTGCCAGCTCACCTGGATTAGCGGGGAACACCGGGGAGCTGTTTTTT. This translates into CASSPGLAGNTGELFF.

In nucleotides, the CDR3 is TGCAGTGCTGCCTCCTGGACTAGCGGGCACAATGAGCAGTTCTTC. Translated, it gives CSAASWTSGHNEQFF. V usage is TRBV20-1 and J usage is TRBJ2-1; TRBD2 aligns across 11 bases. In germline, CDR1 is DFQATT, CDR2 SNEGSKA (reference sequence). CDR3 length: 15 amino acids. V was pared by 5 bases and J by 5 bases, with 8 bases of the junction left unmatched.

This clonotype was observed a handful of times. This chain uses TRBV29-1 with TRBJ2-5; no clear D. The CDR3 is 12 amino acids. The V gene's germline CDR1 is SQVTM and CDR2 ANQGSEA. The V end lost 6 bases, the J end lost 0 bases, and 8 bases lay between the germline ends. The CDR3 sequence: CSVSHYQETQYF. CDR3 bases: TGCAGCGTGAGCCATTACCAAGAGACCCAGTACTTC.

This clonotype appeared many times. The chain joins TRBV13 to TRBJ1-1; TRBD1 matches 9 bases. This CDR3 comprises 16 residues. CDR1 PRHDT and CDR2 FYEKMQ come from the germline V gene (reference sequence). V was clipped by 4 bases and J by 4 bases; unmatched bases: 10. For the CDR3, the DNA is TGTGCCAGCAGCTCGACAACTGGGGACAGGGCCACTGAAGCTTTCTTT. Protein product: CASSSTTGDRATEAFF.

At least ten counts were recorded for this clonotype. V and J are TRBV6-5 and TRBJ2-5, with 10 bases identical to TRBD2. After removal of 6 bases from V and 5 bases from J, the junction contained 9 bases not matched to a gene. CDR3 length: 15 residues. In germline, CDR1 is MNHEY, CDR2 SVGAGI. CDR3 coding DNA: TGTGCCAGCAGACCAGCGGGAGGGGGTGAGGAGACCCAGTACTTC. This encodes CASRPAGGGEETQYF.

J is TRBJ2-1 and V is TRBV15; TRBD1 matches at 7 bases. Germline V gene sequence: CDR1 LNHNV, CDR2 YYDKDF (reference sequence). This CDR3 comprises 14 residues. Trimming at V came to 6 bases and at J to 8 bases, leaving 10 bases not matched to a gene. CDR3 in DNA: TGTGCCACCAGGCCAGACAGGGTGATTCATGAGCAGTTCTTC. Amino acid sequence: CATRPDRVIHEQFF.

This clonotype occurred many times. V usage is TRBV20-1 and J usage is TRBJ1-2; D might be TRBD1 (5 bases). Trimming took 0 bases from V and 0 from J, leaving 8 bases between them. CDR1 and CDR2 from the germline V gene are DFQATT and SNEGSKA (reference sequence). CDR3 size: 14 residues. Here the CDR3 DNA reads TGCAGTGCTAGAGATCCCAGGGCTAACTATGGCTACACCTTC. It specifies CSARDPRANYGYTF.